This T cell receptor (beta chain) was retrieved from a study of technical replicates of blood from a handful of donors. Comment on this clone: An end of the junction does not agree with germline; a read error may underlie this.

This CDR3 spans 14 amino acids. The germline V gene encodes CDR1 SGHNT and CDR2 YYREEE (reference sequence). Libraries were prepared by immunoSEQ multiplex PCR; TCRdb keeps only in-frame clonotypes and omits some of them. The top ten clones hold about 0.21% of a sample with about 94,000 clones, 95% of them seen once. The sequence was obtained from a human donor in good health. Specimen: T cells isolated from PBMCs. V and J are TRBV5-4 and TRBJ2-7; 9 bases map to TRBD2. The CDR3, as DNA: TGTGCCAGCAGCTTCGATCGACTAGCGGAGTCAGAGGGCTTC. The encoded protein is CASSFDRLAESEGF.